What follows describes a single TCR beta chain. Among the 90 to 150 subjects of the validation cohort, separate from the roughly 650-subject first cohort, were the donors. V was trimmed by 4 bases and J by 0 bases, leaving 13 bases between them. CDR3 length equals 16 residues. Germline CDR1 LNHDA, CDR2 SQIVND (reference sequence). The sample originates from a study of cytomegalovirus exposure and HLA in healthy donors. Only in-frame clones appear in the TCRdb table, and some are missing; sequencing was by immunoSEQ multiplex PCR. The table shows hundreds of thousands of clones, with around four fifths occurring only once.

The source of this sequence is a woman in her late teens or twenties in good health and CMV-seronegative. The gene calls are TRBV19 and TRBJ1-5; D might be TRBD1 (5 bases). What was sequenced was PBMCs. The CDR3 bases are TGTGCCAGTAGTACTCCGGGACTGTATAGCAATCAGCCCCAGCATTTT. Translation: CASSTPGLYSNQPQHF.